This passage covers 28 T cell receptor beta chains from one sample sequenced in a study of T cell responses to AZD1222 COVID-19 vaccine (dated by TCRdb to about 2021). Library prep was done by the immunoSEQ multiplex PCR assay. Imported from immuneACCESS, the table was reduced by TCRdb to in-frame sequences with V and J called. These copies leave out some clones; in studies compared against another copy, an unresolved V gene accounts for under half, and the cause of the remainder is not known. The sample records fewer than 65,000 clones, 84% of which are singletons. The ten largest make up about a tenth of the sample. The sample's time point label is to be understood as: baseline before first vaccination. This specimen consisted of peripheral blood, obtained on day 0 of AZD1222 vaccination. These receptors were collected from an adult in good health.

The gene calls are TRBV3-1 (or the pseudogene TRBV3-2) and TRBJ1-1; a weak D match, TRBD1 (6 bases). There are 14 residues in the CDR3. Germline loops: CDR1 LGHDT, CDR2 YNNKEL (reference sequence). Between the trimmed V and J ends, which lost 7 bases and 3 bases, there was a span of 15 bases. The CDR3 DNA reads TGTGCCAGCACCTCTAAACAGGGCTACACTGAAGCTTTCTTT. This gives the protein CASTSKQGYTEAFF.

The chain is built from TRBV3-1 (or the pseudogene TRBV3-2) and TRBJ2-5; 8 bases are a match to TRBD2. The CDR3 is 14 residues long. V shed 1 base, J shed 9 bases, and the junction held 7 bases outside the gene matches. Germline lookup yields CDR1 LGHDT and CDR2 YNNKEL (reference sequence). The CDR3 sequence is CASSQVGGARSQYF. CDR3 bases: TGTGCCAGCAGCCAAGTCGGGGGGGCAAGGTCCCAGTACTTC.

To note about this clone: Its ends do not fully match the called genes, so a read error is possible. The V gene is TRBV19, the J gene TRBJ1-2; weak D call: TRBD1 (5 bases). Per germline, CDR1 LNHDA and CDR2 SQIVND (reference sequence). This CDR3 comprises 12 residues. The CDR3 DNA follows: TGTGCCAGTAGTATAGATCGAGGGGTCTTCCGCTTC. Its translation is CASSIDRGVFRF.

V is TRBV7-9 and J is TRBJ2-3, with 7 bases matching TRBD2. This CDR3 comprises 16 residues. CDR1 and CDR2 (germline): SEHNR, FQNEAQ (reference sequence). With V trimmed by 5 bases and J by 2 bases, 10 bases remained unmatched. In DNA form, the CDR3 reads TGTGCCAGCAGCCCCACCGGGACTACCTACACAGATACGCAGTATTTT. Translated: CASSPTGTTYTDTQYF.

The chain couples TRBV13 to TRBJ2-7; TRBD1 is a possible D gene (6 bases). The CDR3 loop spans 12 amino acids. Trimming took off 6 bases at V and 1 base at J, with 7 bases between the two ends. Germline V gives CDR1 PRHDT, CDR2 FYEKMQ (reference sequence). The CDR3 DNA is TGTGCCAGCAGGAGGGGGTCCTACGAGCAGTACTTC. Encoded protein: CASRRGSYEQYF. The complete variable domain, with remaining parts taken from reference TRBV13 and TRBJ2-7, reads AAGVIQSPRHLIKEKRETATLKCYPIPRHDTVYWYQQGPGQDPQFLISFYEKMQSDKGSIPDRFSAQQFSDYHSELNMSSLELGDSALYFCASRRGSYEQYFGPGTRLTVT.

V and J are TRBV5-4 and TRBJ2-1; D is undetermined. Germline lookup yields CDR1 SGHNT and CDR2 YYREEE (reference sequence). V was clipped by 4 bases and J by 8 bases, with 16 bases between them. CDR3 length equals 14 residues. DNA for the CDR3: TGTGCCAGCAGCCCCCTGTTAAAGTGGGATGAGCAGTTCTTC. It encodes CASSPLLKWDEQFF.

The chain couples TRBV5-1 to TRBJ1-1, with D unclear. Germline loops: CDR1 SGHRS, CDR2 YFSETQ. V was clipped by 1 base and J by 5 bases, with 12 bases between them. This CDR3 contains 14 residues. CDR3 amino acids: CASSLSGDVTEAFF. CDR3 DNA sequence: TGCGCCAGCAGCTTGTCTGGAGATGTGACTGAAGCTTTCTTT.

This chain links TRBV3-1 (or the pseudogene TRBV3-2) with TRBJ2-1, with D possibly being TRBD1 or TRBD2 (5 bases each). V lost 3 bases, J lost 3 bases, and 12 bases lay in between. This CDR3 is built from 15 residues. Germline CDR1 is LGHDT and CDR2 is YNNKEL (reference sequence). Here the CDR3 reads CASSHGTKLYNEQFF. The CDR3 nucleotides are TGTGCCAGCAGCCACGGGACCAAGCTCTACAATGAGCAGTTCTTC.

V gene TRBV7-3 combines with J gene TRBJ1-1, with D maybe TRBD1 (5 bases). There are 15 residues in the CDR3. The V gene's germline CDR1 is SGHTA and CDR2 FQGTGA. V lost 5 bases to trimming and J lost 4 bases, with 17 bases between them. In DNA, the CDR3 is TGTGCCAGCAGCCCCCAGGTAGGGGAATTCACTGAAGCTTTCTTT. It codes for CASSPQVGEFTEAFF.

This clone has a single count. The chain has TRBV7-9 and TRBJ2-7; D is unclear. The germline CDR1 and CDR2 sequences are SEHNR and FQNEAQ (reference sequence). Deletions cut 7 bases from V and 3 bases from J, with 13 bases between. The CDR3 is 13 amino acids. The CDR3 here is CASTPVRSYEQYF. For the CDR3, the DNA is TGTGCCAGCACCCCGGTCAGGAGCTACGAGCAGTACTTC.

This clone came up a few times. V usage is TRBV19 and J usage is TRBJ1-3; TRBD1 is a possible D gene (6 bases). The germline V and J ends were trimmed by 7 bases and 1 base, with 14 bases remaining between them. Germline values: CDR1 LNHDA, CDR2 SQIVND (reference sequence). The CDR3 has 15 residues. CDR3 sequence: CASMHRESSGNTIYF. CDR3 bases: TGTGCCAGTATGCACAGGGAGAGTTCTGGAAACACCATATATTTT. The full variable domain, completed using reference TRBV19 and TRBJ1-3, is DGGITQSPKYLFRKEGQNVTLSCEQNLNHDAMYWYRQDPGQGLRLIYYSQIVNDFQKGDIAEGYSVSREKKESFPLTVTSAQKNPTAFYLCASMHRESSGNTIYFGEGSWLTVV.

This clone ranks as medium-sized. The CDR3 region is CASSGDRGKNIQYF. CDR3 coding DNA: TGTGCCAGCAGCGGGGACAGGGGCAAAAACATTCAGTACTTC. The chain is built from TRBV2 and TRBJ2-4; TRBD1 aligns across 10 bases. Germline lookup yields CDR1 SNHLY and CDR2 FYNNEI. CDR3 length: 14 amino acids. The trim removed 6 bases at V and 3 bases at J, leaving 2 bases unmatched.

This chain joins TRBV19 and TRBJ2-1, with D possibly TRBD2 on 6 matching bases. V gave up 6 bases and J gave up 0 bases, with 15 bases separating them. This CDR3 spans 16 amino acids. Germline assignment: CDR1 LNHDA and CDR2 SQIVND (reference sequence). CDR3 protein: CASRVSGGYSYNEQFF. The CDR3 nucleotides are TGTGCCAGTAGAGTCTCTGGGGGGTACTCCTACAATGAGCAGTTCTTC.

A note on this clone: At the DNA level, this CDR3 is encoded by other sequences in the same sample as well. The gene calls are TRBV11-2 and TRBJ2-4; D gene unclear. V lost 5 bases and J 0 bases, leaving 8 bases between the germline ends. The germline V gene encodes CDR1 SGHAT and CDR2 FQNNGV. The CDR3 runs 14 residues. CDR3 nucleotides: TGTGCCAGCAGCAGCCGACTAGCCAAAAACATTCAGTACTTC. Translating gives CASSSRLAKNIQYF. The full variable domain, completed using reference TRBV11-2 and TRBJ2-4, is EAGVAQSPRYKIIEKRQSVAFWCNPISGHATLYWYQQILGQGPKLLIQFQNNGVVDDSQLPKDRFSAERLKGVDSTLKIQPAKLEDSAVYLCASSSRLAKNIQYFGAGTRLSVL.

J is TRBJ2-2 and V is TRBV30, with TRBD1 matching 7 bases. The germline CDR1 and CDR2 sequences are GTSNPN and SVGIG (reference sequence). The CDR3 spans 13 residues. Germline trimming cut 4 bases from V and 5 bases from J; bases unmatched to any gene: 4. CDR3 sequence reads: CAWTGQITGELFF. CDR3 in DNA: TGTGCCTGGACGGGACAGATAACCGGGGAGCTGTTTTTT.

This clone was seen just once. The J gene is TRBJ2-2, the V gene TRBV14; a possible D gene is TRBD1 (6 bases). The length of the CDR3 is 15 residues. The V end lost 4 bases, the J end lost 4 bases, and 13 bases lay between the germline ends. CDR1 SGHDN and CDR2 FVKESK come from the germline V gene. This chain's CDR3 is CASSLGAATTGELFF. The CDR3 bases are TGTGCCAGCAGCCTGGGGGCGGCTACCACCGGGGAGCTGTTTTTT.

The V and J genes are TRBV10-3 and TRBJ2-7; 7 positions agree with TRBD1. V shed 10 bases and J 2 bases; nucleotides not matched to a gene: 2. The CDR3 extends over 11 amino acids. Germline V gene sequence: CDR1 ENHRY, CDR2 SYGVKD. The CDR3 sequence is CATGQAYEQYF. As DNA, the CDR3 is TGTGCCACAGGACAGGCCTACGAGCAGTACTTC.

This chain uses TRBV5-5 with TRBJ2-2; a possible D gene is TRBD1 (6 bases). Trimming pared 0 bases from V and 0 bases from J, leaving 12 bases between. CDR1 is SGHKS and CDR2 is YYEKEE in the germline V gene (reference sequence). This CDR3 has 17 amino acids. CDR3 coding DNA: TGTGCCAGCAGCTTGGAGTGGACAGTCGCGAACACCGGGGAGCTGTTTTTT. Its translation: CASSLEWTVANTGELFF. Supplemented by reference TRBV5-5 and TRBJ2-2, the full variable domain reads DAGVTQSPTHLIKTRGQQVTLRCSPISGHKSVSWYQQVLGQGPQFIFQYYEKEERGRGNFPDRFSARQFPNYSSELNVNALLLGDSALYLCASSLEWTVANTGELFFGEGSRLTVL.

This clone was counted only a few times. The chain uses TRBV19 and TRBJ1-6, with a possible D match to TRBD1 (5 bases). There are 13 residues in the CDR3. Per germline, CDR1 LNHDA and CDR2 SQIVND (reference sequence). Trimming pared 5 bases from V and 9 bases from J, leaving 11 bases between. CDR3 loop: CASSGTGFSPLHF. The DNA for the CDR3 is TGTGCCAGTAGTGGGACGGGATTTTCACCCCTCCACTTT. Looking up the rest from reference TRBV19 and TRBJ1-6 gives the full variable domain: DGGITQSPKYLFRKEGQNVTLSCEQNLNHDAMYWYRQDPGQGLRLIYYSQIVNDFQKGDIAEGYSVSREKKESFPLTVTSAQKNPTAFYLCASSGTGFSPLHFGNGTRLTVT.

This clone was seen only a few times. The rearrangement links TRBV4-3 to TRBJ2-7, with TRBD2 matching 12 bases. Germline V gives CDR1 LGHNA, CDR2 YSLEER. The CDR3 runs 16 residues. Trimming cost V 4 bases and J 5 bases; bases outside gene matches: 9. CDR3 in DNA: TGCGCCAGCAGCCTGGAGGCTAGCGGGGGGGCCGACGAGCAGTACTTC. Amino acids: CASSLEASGGADEQYF.

This sequence joins TRBV18 and TRBJ2-3; D gene ambiguous. Germline V gene sequence: CDR1 KGHSH, CDR2 LQKENI. The V end was cut by 3 bases, the J end by 5 bases, with 6 bases between. The CDR3 has 12 residues. In nucleotides, the CDR3 is TGTGCCAGCTCACCTAACAGAGATACGCAGTATTTT. Encoded protein: CASSPNRDTQYF.

CDR3 sequence (DNA): TGTGCCAGCAGGGGGGGACAGGGGCCCTACGAGCAGTACTTC. It translates to CASRGGQGPYEQYF. V usage is TRBV2 and J usage is TRBJ2-7, with 10 nucleotides matching TRBD1. V gave up 6 bases and J gave up 2 bases; unmatched junction bases: 4. Germline loops: CDR1 SNHLY, CDR2 FYNNEI. The CDR3 is made up of 14 amino acids. Drawing the rest from reference TRBV2 and TRBJ2-7, the complete variable domain is EPEVTQTPSHQVTQMGQEVILRCVPISNHLYFYWYRQILGQKVEFLVSFYNNEISEKSEIFDDQFSVERPDGSNFTLKIRSTKLEDSAMYFCASRGGQGPYEQYFGPGTRLTVT.

This chain joins TRBV6-5 and TRBJ2-7, with D maybe TRBD1 (6 bases). This CDR3 comprises 16 residues. Germline CDR1 is MNHEY and CDR2 is SVGAGI. V was trimmed by 2 bases and J by 2 bases, leaving 16 bases between them. CDR3 coding DNA: TGTGCCAGCAGTTACCAGCGACAGGTTCCAGCCTACGAGCAGTACTTC. Residues: CASSYQRQVPAYEQYF.

V usage is TRBV3-1 (or the pseudogene TRBV3-2) and J usage is TRBJ2-7, with TRBD2 identical over 12 bases. CDR3 length equals 16 residues. CDR1 is LGHDT and CDR2 is YNNKEL in the germline V gene (reference sequence). V was pared by 2 bases and J by 4 bases, with 6 bases of the junction left unmatched. The CDR3 region has the DNA TGTGCCAGCAGCCAACCCAAACTAGCGGGAGGTTACGAGCAGTACTTC. Amino acid sequence: CASSQPKLAGGYEQYF.

V usage is TRBV19 and J usage is TRBJ1-2, with D tentatively TRBD1 (5 bases). There are 14 residues in the CDR3. CDR1 and CDR2 from the germline V gene are LNHDA and SQIVND (reference sequence). The V and J ends lost 5 bases and 0 bases respectively, with 10 bases between them. DNA for the CDR3: TGTGCCAGTAGTTTCAGGGTAACTAACTATGGCTACACCTTC. Protein product: CASSFRVTNYGYTF.

The chain employs TRBV12-3 or TRBV12-4 and TRBJ2-7, with TRBD1 identical over 8 bases. The CDR3 runs 13 residues. The J segment lost 9 bases and the V segment lost 6 bases, leaving 10 bases of the junction unmatched. CDR3 DNA: TGTGCCAGCAGCCTCGGACAGGGTGGCGGGCAGTACTTC. This codes for CASSLGQGGGQYF.

This clone occurred once. The chain has TRBV5-5 and TRBJ2-5, with D unresolved. This CDR3 comprises 12 residues. V gave up 1 base and J gave up 4 bases, with 5 bases separating them. Germline V gives CDR1 SGHKS, CDR2 YYEKEE (reference sequence). DNA of the CDR3: TGTGCCAGCAGCTTGTGGGGAGAGACCCAGTACTTC. Translated, it gives CASSLWGETQYF.

CDR3 bases: TGTGCCAGCAGCGTCCGGGACAGCTATGGCTACACCTTC. Amino acids: CASSVRDSYGYTF. V and J are TRBV9 and TRBJ1-2, with 7 bases lining up with TRBD1. The CDR3 is 13 residues long. CDR1 is SGDLS and CDR2 is YYNGEE in the germline V gene. Germline trimming cut 2 bases from V and 4 bases from J; bases unmatched to any gene: 2.